This TCR beta chain appears in the sequencing data of a study of T cells in Graves' hyperthyroidism and ophthalmopathy. Study outcomes and limitations: Peripheral blood also featured most of the thyroid clonotypes expanded above 0.001.

This clonotype was detected ten times or more. Its antigen is not known. Clinical symptoms, serum thyroxine, TRAb, thyroid ultrasound and orbital computed tomography established diagnosis. TCR beta CDR3 region amplification was performed from RNA transcripts. HTBI primers were the set used in a first-round RT-PCR of the TCR CDR3. TCRdb reprocessed the multiplex PCR reads via MiXCR and lists one record per CDR3 protein. The sample yields about 280,000 distinct CDR3 sequences, less than 30% seen once. Looked up from germline, CDR1 is MDHEN and CDR2 is SYDVKM. The CDR3 has 14 residues. V shed 4 bases and J shed 2 bases, with 12 bases lying between them.

The sequenced sample consisted of blood. The sequence was obtained from a middle-aged man with Graves' hyperthyroidism that later progressed to Graves' ophthalmopathy. The rearrangement uses TRBV28 and TRBJ2-7; D is possibly TRBD1 (5 bases). CDR3 sequence (DNA): TGTGCCAGCAGTTCGCCAGGGAAGGCCTACGAGCAGTACTTC. Protein: CASSSPGKAYEQYF.